Included here is one T cell receptor beta chain sequence, with context. Its antigen remains unidentified. Germline CDR1 LGHNA, CDR2 YNFKEQ. There are 16 residues in the CDR3. The ends lost 3 bases at V and 7 bases at J; junction bases unmatched: 14. TCRdb's copy holds only in-frame clones and misses some; the assay was immunoSEQ multiplex PCR. The table lists tens of thousands of clones, 92% of them singletons. This sample is drawn from a study of T cells in tuberculosis. Study-wide points: Active tuberculosis TCR-alpha repertoires lay closer to GMM-specific TCRs than IGRA-negative controls, suggesting clonal expansion. The TCR-beta difference was not significant; alpha differences partly reflected length. A GMM-specific repertoire classifier reached roughly 86% accuracy, AUROC 0.85 to 0.95.

This clonotype was obtained from a donor between 10 and 29 years old with latent tuberculosis or without tuberculosis infection. Some clones in this sample may be carry-over from other donors' samples. The chain is built from TRBV4-2 and TRBJ1-2, with 7 nucleotides matching TRBD1. The sample taken for sequencing was PBMCs. CDR3 sequence (DNA): TGTGCCAGCAGCCAGGTTATGGGACAGCGGGAGAGTGGCTACACCTTC. Its protein product is CASSQVMGQRESGYTF.